This TCR beta chain was sequenced in a study of patients and donors after allogeneic stem cell transplantation. CDR3 size: 14 residues. Germline V gene lookup returns CDR1 MDHEN and CDR2 SYDVKM. V lost 8 bases and J lost 5; bases outside the gene matches: 11. TCRdb ran MiXCR on the RT-PCR reads and lists one entry per CDR3 protein. This sample has 190,000 or so distinct CDR3 sequences; more than 35% occur once, and the top ten carry 33%. The chain combines TRBV28 with TRBJ2-5; 7 bases map to TRBD1. The clonotype comes from a human donor who was either an allogeneic HSCT recipient or a stem cell or donor lymphocyte infusion donor (not recorded which). It is not recorded whose cells these are; they may come from a transplant donor. The sequencing sample was made of blood, either unsorted or a sorted T cell fraction (not recorded which). CDR3: CASSPRQGAETQYF. CDR3 coding DNA: TGTGCCAGCTCACCCCGACAGGGCGCGGAGACCCAGTACTTC. Using reference TRBV28 and TRBJ2-5 for the parts outside the CDR3, the full variable domain is DVKVTQSSRYLVKRTGEKVFLECVQDMDHENMFWYRQDPGLGLRLIYFSYDVKMKEKGDIPEGYSVSREKKERFSLILESASTNQTSMYLCASSPRQGAETQYFGPGTRLLVL.